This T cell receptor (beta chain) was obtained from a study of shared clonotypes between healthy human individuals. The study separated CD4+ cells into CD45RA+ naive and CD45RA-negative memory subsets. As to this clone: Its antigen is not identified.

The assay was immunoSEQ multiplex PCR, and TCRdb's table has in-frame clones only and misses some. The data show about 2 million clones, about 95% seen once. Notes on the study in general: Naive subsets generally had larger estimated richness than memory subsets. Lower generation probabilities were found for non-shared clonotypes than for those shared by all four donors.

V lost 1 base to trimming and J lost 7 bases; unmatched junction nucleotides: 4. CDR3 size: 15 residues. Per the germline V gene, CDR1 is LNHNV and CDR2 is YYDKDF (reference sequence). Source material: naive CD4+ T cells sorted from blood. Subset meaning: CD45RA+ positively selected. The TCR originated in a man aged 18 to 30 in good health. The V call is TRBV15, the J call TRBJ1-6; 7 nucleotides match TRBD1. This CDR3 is CATSRGDSVNSPLHF. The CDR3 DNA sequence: TGTGCCACCAGCAGAGGGGACAGCGTGAATTCACCCCTCCACTTT.